Given below is one T cell receptor beta chain in context. Assay used: immunoSEQ multiplex PCR; TCRdb lists only in-frame clones, some missing. This table holds about 310,000 clones, 80% to 90% found once. This sample is drawn from a study of blood T cell repertoires in COVID-19. Per the germline V gene, CDR1 is LNHDA and CDR2 is SQIVND (reference sequence). V lost 8 bases to trimming and J lost 2 bases, with 16 bases between them. This CDR3 has 15 amino acids. This rearrangement joins TRBV19 to TRBJ1-5, with D possibly being TRBD1 (6 bases). The sequence derives from a man aged 50-59 years with active or convalescent COVID-19. Sequenced sample: peripheral blood. CDR3 protein: CASRQVMIGNQPQHF. The CDR3 DNA sequence: TGTGCCAGTCGACAGGTTATGATAGGCAATCAGCCCCAGCATTTT.